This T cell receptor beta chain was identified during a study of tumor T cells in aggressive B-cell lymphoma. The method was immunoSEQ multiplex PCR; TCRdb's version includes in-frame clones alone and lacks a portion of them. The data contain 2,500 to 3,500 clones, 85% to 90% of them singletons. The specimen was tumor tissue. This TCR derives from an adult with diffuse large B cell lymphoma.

The DNA for the CDR3 is TGTGCCAGCAGTGTACAGGGCCCCTCTGGGGCCAACGTCCTGACTTTC. Its translation is CASSVQGPSGANVLTF. This chain joins TRBV6-1 and TRBJ2-6; D perhaps matches TRBD1 (6 bases). CDR1 and CDR2 from the germline V gene are MNHNS and SASEGT. Trimming cost V 4 bases and J 0 bases, with 10 bases left between them. The CDR3 loop spans 16 amino acids.